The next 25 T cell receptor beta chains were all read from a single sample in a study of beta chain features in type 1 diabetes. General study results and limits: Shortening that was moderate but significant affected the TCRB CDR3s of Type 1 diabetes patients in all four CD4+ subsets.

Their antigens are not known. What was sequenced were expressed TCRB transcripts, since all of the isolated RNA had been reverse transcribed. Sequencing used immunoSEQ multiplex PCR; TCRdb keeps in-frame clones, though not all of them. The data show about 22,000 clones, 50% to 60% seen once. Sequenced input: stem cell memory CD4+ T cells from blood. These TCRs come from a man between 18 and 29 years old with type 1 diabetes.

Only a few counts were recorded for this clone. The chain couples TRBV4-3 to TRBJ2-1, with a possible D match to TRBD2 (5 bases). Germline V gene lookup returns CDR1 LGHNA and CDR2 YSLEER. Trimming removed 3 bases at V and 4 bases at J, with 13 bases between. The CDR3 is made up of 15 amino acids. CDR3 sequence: CASSHLGGLYNEQFF. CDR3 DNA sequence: TGCGCCAGCAGCCACCTAGGAGGACTGTACAATGAGCAGTTCTTC.

The CDR3 here is CASSSQGRGYTF. CDR3 in DNA: TGTGCCAGTAGTTCGCAGGGTCGGGGCTACACCTTC. The chain is built from TRBV19 and TRBJ1-2, with TRBD1 as a possible D gene (5 bases). This CDR3 region has 12 residues. CDR1 LNHDA and CDR2 SQIVND come from the germline V gene (reference sequence). The V end was cut by 5 bases, the J end by 8 bases, with 12 bases between.

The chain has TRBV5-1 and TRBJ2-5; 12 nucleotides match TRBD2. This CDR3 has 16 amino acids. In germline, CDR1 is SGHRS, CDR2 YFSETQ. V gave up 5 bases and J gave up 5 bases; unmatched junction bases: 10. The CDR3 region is CASRPTSSGRAETQYF. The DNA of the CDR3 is TGCGCCAGCAGGCCGACCTCTAGCGGGAGGGCGGAGACCCAGTACTTC.

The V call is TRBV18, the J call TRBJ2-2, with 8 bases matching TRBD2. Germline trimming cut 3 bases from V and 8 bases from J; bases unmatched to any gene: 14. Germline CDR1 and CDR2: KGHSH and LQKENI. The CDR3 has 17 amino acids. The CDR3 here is CASSPYTSGTSPGELFF. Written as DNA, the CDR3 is TGTGCCAGCTCACCCTACACTTCCGGGACTAGTCCGGGGGAGCTGTTTTTT.

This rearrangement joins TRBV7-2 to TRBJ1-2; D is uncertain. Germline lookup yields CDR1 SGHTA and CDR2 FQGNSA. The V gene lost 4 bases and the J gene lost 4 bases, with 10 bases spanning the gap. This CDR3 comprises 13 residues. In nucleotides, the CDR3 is TGTGCCAGCAGCTCGGTAGCGATCTATGGCTACACCTTC. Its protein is CASSSVAIYGYTF.

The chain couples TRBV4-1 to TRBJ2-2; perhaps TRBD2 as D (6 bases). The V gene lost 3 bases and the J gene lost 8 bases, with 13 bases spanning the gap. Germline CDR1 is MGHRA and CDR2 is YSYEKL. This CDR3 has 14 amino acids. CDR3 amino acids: CASSHPGGWGELFF. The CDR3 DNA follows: TGCGCCAGCAGCCACCCCGGAGGGTGGGGGGAGCTGTTTTTT.

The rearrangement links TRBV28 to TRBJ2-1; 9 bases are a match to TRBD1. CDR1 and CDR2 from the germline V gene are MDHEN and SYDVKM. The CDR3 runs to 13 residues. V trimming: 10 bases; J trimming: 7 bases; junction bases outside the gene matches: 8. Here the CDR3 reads CATKTGGKNEQFF. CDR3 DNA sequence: TGTGCCACCAAGACAGGGGGTAAAAATGAGCAGTTCTTC.

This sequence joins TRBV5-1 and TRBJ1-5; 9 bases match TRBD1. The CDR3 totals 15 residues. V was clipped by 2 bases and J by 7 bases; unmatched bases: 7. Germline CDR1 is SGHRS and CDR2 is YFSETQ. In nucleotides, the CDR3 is TGCGCCAGCAGCTTAACAGGGGGCGCAGGACAGCCCCAGCATTTT. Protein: CASSLTGGAGQPQHF.

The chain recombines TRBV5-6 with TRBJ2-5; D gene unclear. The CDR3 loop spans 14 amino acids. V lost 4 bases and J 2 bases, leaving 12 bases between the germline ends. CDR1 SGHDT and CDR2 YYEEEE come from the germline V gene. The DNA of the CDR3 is TGTGCCAGCAGCGTCCCTTCTAGACAAGAGACCCAGTACTTC. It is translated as CASSVPSRQETQYF. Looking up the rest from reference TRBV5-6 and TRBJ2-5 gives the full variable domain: DAGVTQSPTHLIKTRGQQVTLRCSPKSGHDTVSWYQQALGQGPQFIFQYYEEEERQRGNFPDRFSGHQFPNYSSELNVNALLLGDSALYLCASSVPSRQETQYFGPGTRLLVL.

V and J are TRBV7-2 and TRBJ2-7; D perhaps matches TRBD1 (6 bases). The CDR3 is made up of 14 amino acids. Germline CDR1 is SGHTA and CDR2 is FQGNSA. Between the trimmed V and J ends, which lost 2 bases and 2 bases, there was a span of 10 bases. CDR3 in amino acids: CASSLKWGPYEQYF. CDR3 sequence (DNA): TGTGCCAGCAGCTTAAAATGGGGGCCCTACGAGCAGTACTTC.

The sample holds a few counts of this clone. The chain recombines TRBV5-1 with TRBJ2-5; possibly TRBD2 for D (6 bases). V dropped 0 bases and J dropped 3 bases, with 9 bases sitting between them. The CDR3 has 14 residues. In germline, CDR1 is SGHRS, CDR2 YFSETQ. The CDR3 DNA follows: TGCGCCAGCAGCTTGGACGGGAGAGAAGAGACCCAGTACTTC. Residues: CASSLDGREETQYF.

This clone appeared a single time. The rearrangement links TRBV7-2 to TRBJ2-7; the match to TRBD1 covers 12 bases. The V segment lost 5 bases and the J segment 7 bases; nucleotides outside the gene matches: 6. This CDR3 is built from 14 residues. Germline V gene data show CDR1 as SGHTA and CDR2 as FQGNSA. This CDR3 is CASSVGQGAWEQYF. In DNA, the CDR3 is TGTGCCAGCAGCGTGGGACAGGGGGCTTGGGAGCAGTACTTC.

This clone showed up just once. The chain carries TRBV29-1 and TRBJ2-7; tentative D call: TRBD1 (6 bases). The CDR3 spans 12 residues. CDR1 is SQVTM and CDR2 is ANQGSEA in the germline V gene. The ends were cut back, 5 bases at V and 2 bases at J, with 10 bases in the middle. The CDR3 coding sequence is TGCAGCGTTTCTACAGGGACCTACGAGCAGTACTTC. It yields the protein CSVSTGTYEQYF.

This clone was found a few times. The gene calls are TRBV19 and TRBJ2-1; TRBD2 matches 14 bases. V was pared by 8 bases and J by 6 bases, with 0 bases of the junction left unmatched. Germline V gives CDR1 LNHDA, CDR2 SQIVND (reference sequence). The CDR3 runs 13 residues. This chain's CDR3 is CASGTSGGNEQFF. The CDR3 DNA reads TGTGCCAGTGGGACTAGCGGGGGCAATGAGCAGTTCTTC.

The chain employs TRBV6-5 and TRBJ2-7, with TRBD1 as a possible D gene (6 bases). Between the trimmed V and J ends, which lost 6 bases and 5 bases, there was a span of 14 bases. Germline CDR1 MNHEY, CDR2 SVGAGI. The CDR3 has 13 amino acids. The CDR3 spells CASRRDKEHEQYF. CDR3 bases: TGTGCCAGCAGGAGGGACAAGGAGCACGAGCAGTACTTC.

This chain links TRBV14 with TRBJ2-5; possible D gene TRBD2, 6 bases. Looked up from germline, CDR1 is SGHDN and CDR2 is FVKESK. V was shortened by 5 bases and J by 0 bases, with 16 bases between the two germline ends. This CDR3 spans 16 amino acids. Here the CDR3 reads CASSSLRGFYQETQYF. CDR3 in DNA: TGTGCCAGCAGCTCCCTGCGGGGCTTTTACCAAGAGACCCAGTACTTC.

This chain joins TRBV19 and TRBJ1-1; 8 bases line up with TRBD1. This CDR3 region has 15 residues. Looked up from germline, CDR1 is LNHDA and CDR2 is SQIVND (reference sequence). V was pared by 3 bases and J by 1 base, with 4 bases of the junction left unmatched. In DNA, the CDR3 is TGTGCCAGTAGTATCTGGACAGGGCCGAACACTGAAGCTTTCTTT. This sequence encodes CASSIWTGPNTEAFF.

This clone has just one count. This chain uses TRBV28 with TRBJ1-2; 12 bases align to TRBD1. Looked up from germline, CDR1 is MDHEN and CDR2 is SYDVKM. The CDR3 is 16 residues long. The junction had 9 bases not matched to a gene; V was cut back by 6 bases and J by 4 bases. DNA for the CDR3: TGTGCCAGCAGCTCTGCCGGGACAGGGGGCACCTATGGCTACACCTTC. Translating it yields CASSSAGTGGTYGYTF.

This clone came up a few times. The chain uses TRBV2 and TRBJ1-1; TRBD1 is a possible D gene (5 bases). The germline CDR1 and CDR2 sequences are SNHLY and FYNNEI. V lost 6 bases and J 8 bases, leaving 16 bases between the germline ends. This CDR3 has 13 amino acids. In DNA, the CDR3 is TGTGCCAGCAGGCGGGGAACAGGTCTCGAAGCTTTCTTT. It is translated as CASRRGTGLEAFF. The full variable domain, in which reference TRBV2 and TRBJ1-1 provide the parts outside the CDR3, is EPEVTQTPSHQVTQMGQEVILRCVPISNHLYFYWYRQILGQKVEFLVSFYNNEISEKSEIFDDQFSVERPDGSNFTLKIRSTKLEDSAMYFCASRRGTGLEAFFGQGTRLTVV.

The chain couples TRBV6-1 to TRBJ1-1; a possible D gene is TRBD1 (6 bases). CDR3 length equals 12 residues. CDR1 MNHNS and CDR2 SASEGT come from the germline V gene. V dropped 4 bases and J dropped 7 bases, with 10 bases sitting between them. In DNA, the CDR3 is TGTGCCAGCAGTGTTCGGACAGATGAAGCTTTCTTT. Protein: CASSVRTDEAFF.

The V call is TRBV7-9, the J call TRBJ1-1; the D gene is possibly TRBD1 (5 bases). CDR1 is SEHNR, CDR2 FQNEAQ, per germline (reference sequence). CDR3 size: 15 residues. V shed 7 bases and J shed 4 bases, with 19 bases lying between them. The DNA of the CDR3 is TGTGCCAGCATCCCGGACGGAGCCCAGGGCACTGAAGCTTTCTTT. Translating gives CASIPDGAQGTEAFF.

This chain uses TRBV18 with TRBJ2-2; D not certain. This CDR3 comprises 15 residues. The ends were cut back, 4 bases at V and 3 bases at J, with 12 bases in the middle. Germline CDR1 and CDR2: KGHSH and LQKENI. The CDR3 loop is CASSRQKRDTGELFF. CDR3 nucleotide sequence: TGTGCCAGCTCACGGCAAAAACGGGACACCGGGGAGCTGTTTTTT.

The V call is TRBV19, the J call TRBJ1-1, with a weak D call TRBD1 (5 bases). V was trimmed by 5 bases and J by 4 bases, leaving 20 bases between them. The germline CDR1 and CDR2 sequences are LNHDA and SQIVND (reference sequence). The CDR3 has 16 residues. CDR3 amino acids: CASSPTGRGGVTEAFF. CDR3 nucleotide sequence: TGTGCCAGTAGTCCAACAGGACGGGGGGGAGTCACTGAAGCTTTCTTT.

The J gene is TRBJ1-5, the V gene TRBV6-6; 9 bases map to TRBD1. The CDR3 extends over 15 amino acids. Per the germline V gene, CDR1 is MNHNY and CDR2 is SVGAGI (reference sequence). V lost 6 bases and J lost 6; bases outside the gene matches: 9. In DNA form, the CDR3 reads TGTGCCAGCAGCCACGGGGGACAGGGTTCTCAGCCCCAGCATTTT. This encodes CASSHGGQGSQPQHF.

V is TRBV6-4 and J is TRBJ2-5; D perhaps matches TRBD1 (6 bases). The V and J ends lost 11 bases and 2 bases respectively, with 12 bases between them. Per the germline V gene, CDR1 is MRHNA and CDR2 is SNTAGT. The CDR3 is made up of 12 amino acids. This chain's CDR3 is CAGYQGQETQYF. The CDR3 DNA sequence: TGTGCCGGATACCAGGGGCAAGAGACCCAGTACTTC.